This record looks at one TCR beta chain sequence and its context. The antigen is not known. The data are from a study of cytomegalovirus exposure and HLA in healthy donors. General study results and limits: Later work found most CMV-associated TCR beta chains apparently HLA-restricted.

Looked up from germline, CDR1 is SGDLS and CDR2 is YYNGEE. The V end lost 4 bases, the J end lost 2 bases, and 9 bases lay between the germline ends. There are 13 residues in the CDR3. Vbeta (60) and Jbeta (13) primers were used in the PCR. Here immunoSEQ multiplex PCR was the method, and the copy in TCRdb shows in-frame clones only, minus some. Of about 150,000 clones listed, 70% to 80% are singletons. The sequence came from a middle-aged man in good health and CMV-seropositive. V usage is TRBV9 and J usage is TRBJ1-2; D gene unclear. Sequenced: PBMCs. The CDR3 DNA sequence: TGTGCCAGCAGCCTCAAGGAGAACTATGGCTACACCTTC. It translates to CASSLKENYGYTF. The full variable domain, its missing parts supplied by reference TRBV9 and TRBJ1-2, is DSGVTQTPKHLITATGQRVTLRCSPRSGDLSVYWYQQSLDQGLQFLIQYYNGEERAKGNILERFSAQQFPDLHSELNLSSLELGDSALYFCASSLKENYGYTFGSGTRLTVV.